This TCR beta chain appears in the sequencing data of a study of identical twins (dated by TCRdb to about 2016). About the investigation overall: The study deep-sequenced TCR alpha and beta repertoires from monozygotic twins, unrelated adults of various ages and cord blood to test whether fetal clonotypes persist. Replicate twin experiments were performed at different times using different library preparation protocols to rule out contamination.

Of note for this clonotype: The antigen it binds to is not known. No much larger clonotype is one base removed from it; base qualities were not supplied.

Only healthy Caucasian donors were included. Including the terminal cysteine and phenylalanine, the CDR3 comprises 16 residues. Only CDR3 DNA remains: 48 bases, in frame from the first base. V has 2 bases trimmed and J has 5 bases trimmed; junction bases matching no gene number 10. The germline V gene yields SGHAT for CDR1 and FQNNGV for CDR2. The study at large found these results: Out-of-frame TCR alpha sequences shared between twins showed an excess of low generation-probability sequences compared with coincidental sharing between unrelated individuals. Because the same donors could not be followed over many years, the conclusions depended on cross-sectional statistical analysis. Excess twin sharing in beta out-of-frame sequences was weaker because fewer shared sequences lowered the signal-to-noise ratio. Abundant cord blood beta clonotypes had fewer insertions, young adult naive repertoires showed a similar but weaker trend, and memory repertoires showed no such trend. In monozygotic twins, recombination models systematically underestimated out-of-frame TCR alpha sharing, but the models matched the sharing seen between unrelated individuals. Zero-insertion analyses could be partly confounded by invariant T cells such as MAIT and iNKT, although diverse VJ usage argued against such confounding for most clonotypes.

Library preparation was by 5' RACE. Instrument on record: Illumina HiSeq 2000. Template switching introduced a universal primer binding site; the final cDNA contained a unique molecular identifier, enabling accurate counting of TCR cDNA molecules. Specific primers in the conserved constant-segment region were used to synthesize first-strand cDNA for TCR alpha and beta chains. To control for contamination, every cDNA library was double barcoded, receiving both a SMART-Mk sample barcode and Illumina barcodes. TruSeq adapter sequences, together with Illumina sample barcodes, were added in two successive PCR steps. The TCR alpha and beta cDNA libraries were sequenced on the Illumina HiSeq platform using custom primers. Processing in the source paper ran as follows. MiGEC processed the raw reads to extract unique molecular identifiers, while MiXCR was used to determine the CDR3 positions. For each individual, recombination models were inferred using an EM algorithm with the repgenHMM and IGoR tools. The analysis of shared clonotypes was done with the tcR package in R, with sharing normalized by the product of cloneset sizes. Out-of-frame nonproductive sequences were analyzed to study raw recombination free of thymic and clonal selection effects. The raw public data were reprocessed by TCRdb itself: fastp quality trimming at Q25, MiXCR clonotype calling, in-frame beta chains only. Identical CDR3 proteins give one entry, which carries the most common genes and DNA. TCRdb, not the authors, supplied the V and J calls. This sample has some 1,700,000 distinct CDR3 sequences in its table, and more than 30% of those were observed once. The ten largest make up more than 0.25% of the sample.

The sequenced material came from cord blood. The chain joins TRBV11-2 to TRBJ2-5; 8 nucleotides in the junction match TRBD2. The sequence was collected from a newborn girl in good health. The CDR3 region has the sequence CASSLKSSGGRETQYF. The nucleotide sequence reads as follows: TGTGCCAGCAGCTTAAAGTCGAGCGGGGGTCGGGAGACCCAGTACTTC.